A single sample gave rise to the 24 T cell receptor beta chains below, sequenced in a study of molecular identifiers for immune sequencing clone quantification. TCRdb reprocessed the PCR reads with MiXCR, giving one entry per CDR3 protein. The data show about 640,000 distinct CDR3 sequences, 20% seen once. The sequencing input was naive CD8+ T cells from blood, with Jurkat cell RNA spiked in. Regarding subset: FACS-sorted CD8+CD4-CCR7+CD45RA+ naive T cells. All receptors derive from a human donor in good health. Some libraries in this study had Jurkat cell RNA spiked in.

At least ten counts were recorded for this clonotype. The rearrangement joins TRBV12-3 or TRBV12-4 to TRBJ2-5, with 7 bases matching TRBD2. This CDR3 is built from 16 residues. With V trimmed by 6 bases and J by 4 bases, 14 bases remained unmatched. CDR3 loop: CASSPSGPFLLETQYF. In nucleotides, the CDR3 is TGTGCCAGCAGCCCTAGCGGCCCCTTCCTTTTAGAGACCCAGTACTTC.

In this sample, this clonotype turned up many times. The rearrangement links TRBV27 to TRBJ1-5, with D maybe TRBD1 (6 bases). This CDR3 region has 13 residues. V was clipped by 3 bases and J by 7 bases, with 10 bases between them. From germline, CDR1 is MNHEY and CDR2 SMNVEV (reference sequence). The CDR3 DNA follows: TGTGCCAGCAGTTTCTCAGGGGAACAGCCCCAGCATTTT. Translation: CASSFSGEQPQHF.

This clonotype was counted many times. The chain carries TRBV11-1 and TRBJ2-5; 10 bases agree with TRBD1. CDR3 length equals 16 residues. Germline CDR1 is SGHAT and CDR2 is FQDESV (reference sequence). Trimming took 0 bases from V and 0 from J; bases not matched to a gene: 1. CDR3 in amino acids: CASSLAGTGDQETQYF. In DNA form, the CDR3 reads TGTGCCAGCAGCTTAGCTGGGACAGGGGACCAAGAGACCCAGTACTTC.

This clonotype has ten or more counts. The rearrangement links TRBV3-1 to TRBJ2-7; 9 bases align to TRBD2. CDR1 is LGHDT, CDR2 YNNKEL, per germline (reference sequence). CDR3 size: 16 residues. J gave up 3 bases and V 1 base, and 7 bases lay outside the gene matches. The CDR3 here is CASSQGVAGVDYEQYF. The CDR3 DNA follows: TGTGCCAGCAGCCAAGGGGTAGCGGGAGTAGACTACGAGCAGTACTTC.

This clonotype was observed many times. The V call is TRBV6-4, the J call TRBJ2-7; possible D gene TRBD1, 5 bases. Trimming cost V 3 bases and J 1 base, with 10 bases left between them. Germline loops: CDR1 MRHNA, CDR2 SNTAGT. This CDR3 comprises 14 residues. The CDR3 spells CASSESPGSYEQYF. CDR3 in DNA: TGTGCCAGCAGTGAGAGCCCAGGGTCCTACGAGCAGTACTTC.

There are many counts of this clonotype. The chain carries TRBV5-6 and TRBJ2-3, with 10 nucleotides matching TRBD2. The junction had 9 bases not matched to a gene; V was cut back by 4 bases and J by 4 bases. The germline V gene has CDR1 SGHDT and CDR2 YYEEEE. The CDR3 runs 16 residues. CDR3 nucleotide sequence: TGTGCCAGCAGCCCGGAGGAGCGGGAGGGACCAGATACGCAGTATTTT. It is translated as CASSPEEREGPDTQYF.

About this clonotype: A clone one base away is much larger, so this may be a read error. The chain uses TRBV4-3 and TRBJ2-1; D may be TRBD1 or TRBD2 (6 bases each). With 2 bases removed from V and 15 bases from J, the gap between germline ends came to 23 bases. Germline V gene sequence: CDR1 LGHNA, CDR2 YSLEER. The CDR3 is made up of 15 amino acids. The CDR3 sequence is CASSQKDRADYVRFF. The DNA of the CDR3 is TGCGCCAGCAGCCAAAAGGACAGAGCGGACTACGTACGGTTCTTC.

This clonotype has ten or more counts. The chain uses TRBV4-1 and TRBJ1-2, with no clear D. The length of the CDR3 is 14 residues. The V gene's germline CDR1 is MGHRA and CDR2 YSYEKL. Trimming took off 3 bases at V and 0 bases at J, with 8 bases between the two ends. CDR3 region: CASSQALPNYGYTF. The DNA for the CDR3 is TGCGCCAGCAGCCAGGCGCTACCTAACTATGGCTACACCTTC.

The table lists this clonotype with many counts. The chain is built from TRBV2 and TRBJ1-1; D not resolved. Germline assignment: CDR1 SNHLY and CDR2 FYNNEI. This CDR3 has 15 amino acids. V lost 6 bases to trimming and J lost 0 bases, with 14 bases between them. The CDR3 sequence is CASSENRGMNTEAFF. CDR3 in DNA: TGTGCCAGCAGCGAAAATCGCGGAATGAACACTGAAGCTTTCTTT.

This clonotype was counted ten times or more. The gene calls are TRBV2 and TRBJ2-5, with 7 bases matching TRBD1. CDR3 length equals 13 residues. CDR1 is SNHLY, CDR2 FYNNEI, per germline. The V gene end was trimmed by 6 bases and the J gene end by 1 base; junction bases not matched to a gene: 2. The CDR3 sequence: CASRWDSQETQYF. As DNA, the CDR3 is TGTGCCAGCAGGTGGGACAGCCAAGAGACCCAGTACTTC.

This clonotype was detected only once. This may stem from a read error, because a much larger clone lies one nucleotide away. The rearrangement uses TRBV5-5 and TRBJ1-5; D might be TRBD1 (6 bases). V lost 0 bases and J lost 9, with 16 bases in between. Germline V CDR1 and CDR2: SGHKS, YYEKEE (reference sequence). This CDR3 is 15 amino acids long. The CDR3 loop is CASSLDNREGSPQHF. CDR3 coding DNA: TGTGCCAGCAGCTTGGATAACAGGGAGGGGTCGCCCCAGCATTTT.

Notes on this clonotype: This could be a read error, since a much larger clone is one nucleotide away. The chain joins TRBV4-3 to TRBJ2-7; no clear D gene. CDR3 length equals 14 residues. Germline loops: CDR1 LGHNA, CDR2 YSLEER. For the CDR3, the DNA is TGCGCCAGCAGCCAAGGGGTGTGGGTGTACGAGCAGTGCTTC. Its protein product is CASSQGVWVYEQCF.

This clonotype was recorded many times. The chain links TRBV20-1 to TRBJ2-7; 7 bases line up with TRBD2. The J segment lost 0 bases and the V segment lost 7 bases, leaving 6 bases of the junction unmatched. CDR3 length: 13 residues. Germline V gene sequence: CDR1 DFQATT, CDR2 SNEGSKA (reference sequence). The CDR3 sequence is CSVGSGGSYEQYF. The DNA of the CDR3 is TGCAGTGTCGGGTCGGGAGGCTCCTACGAGCAGTACTTC.

Ten or more counts support this clonotype. V gene TRBV20-1 combines with J gene TRBJ2-7; D gene ambiguous. V lost 5 bases, J lost 1 base, and 18 bases lay in between. Germline CDR1 is DFQATT and CDR2 is SNEGSKA (reference sequence). The CDR3 covers 15 residues. This chain's CDR3 is CSAVLYLSSSYEQYF. The CDR3 DNA reads as TGCAGTGCTGTCCTATATCTGAGCAGTTCCTACGAGCAGTACTTC.

This clonotype occurred many times. This chain joins TRBV5-1 and TRBJ2-7; D is unclear. V was cut by 2 bases and J by 0 bases, with 9 bases left in between. Germline-derived CDR1 and CDR2 are SGHRS and YFSETQ. This CDR3 has 14 amino acids. Written as DNA, the CDR3 is TGCGCCAGCAGCTTTACTTCCAGCTCCTACGAGCAGTACTTC. Residues: CASSFTSSSYEQYF.

The sample holds many counts of this clonotype. The chain links TRBV4-3 to TRBJ1-4; D call uncertain. The CDR3 loop spans 14 amino acids. V lost 1 base, J lost 4 bases, and 7 bases lay in between. The V gene's germline CDR1 is LGHNA and CDR2 YSLEER. DNA for the CDR3: TGCGCCAGCAGCCAAGGCGGGATTAATGAAAAACTGTTTTTT. Its translation: CASSQGGINEKLFF.

As regards this clonotype: A read error may be the cause here, since a much bigger clone is one base away. No conserved phenylalanine or tryptophan is present at the end of the CDR3, so a read error is the likely explanation. The V gene is TRBV28, the J gene TRBJ1-1; D perhaps matches TRBD1 (6 bases). Deletions cut 3 bases from V and 3 bases from J, with 11 bases between. Per germline, CDR1 MDHEN and CDR2 SYDVKM. This CDR3 spans 14 amino acids. CDR3 nucleotides: TGTGCCAGCAGTTTCCCCCAGGGGTACACTGAAGCTTTCCTT. Protein sequence: CASSFPQGYTEAFL.

This clonotype was seen a handful of times. Being one base from a much bigger clone, this may be a read error. This chain connects TRBV4-3 to TRBJ2-4; TRBD2 agrees at 7 bases. CDR3 size: 16 residues. Germline CDR1 and CDR2: LGHNA and YSLEER. With V trimmed by 4 bases and J by 3 bases, 9 bases remained unmatched. CDR3 coding DNA: TGCGCCAGCAGCCTGAGAGCAGCGGGGTTCAAAAACATTCAGTACTTC. Amino acid sequence: CASSLRAAGFKNIQYF.

A word on this clonotype: This may be a read error, as it is one base from a much larger clone. Since no conserved phenylalanine or tryptophan closes the CDR3, a read error is the likely cause. The CDR3 sequence: CASSQRGGTPNTGELFL. CDR3 nucleotides: TGTGCCAGCAGCCAAAGGGGAGGGACACCGAACACCGGGGAGCTGTTTCTT. The chain joins TRBV3-1 to TRBJ2-2, with D possibly being TRBD2 (7 bases). Trimming took off 2 bases at V and 0 bases at J, with 13 bases between the two ends. The CDR3 totals 17 residues. Germline assignment: CDR1 LGHDT and CDR2 YNNKEL (reference sequence).

This clonotype was observed a handful of times. This sequence joins TRBV24-1 and TRBJ1-3, with D uncertain. The germline V and J ends were trimmed by 1 base and 2 bases, with 2 bases remaining between them. Germline V lookup: CDR1 KGHDR, CDR2 SFDVKD. This CDR3 is 13 amino acids long. This CDR3 is CATSDFPGNTIYF. In DNA, the CDR3 is TGTGCCACCAGTGATTTTCCTGGAAACACCATATATTTT.

This clonotype was seen more than once but under ten times. The chain carries TRBV19 and TRBJ1-5; TRBD1 agrees at 8 bases. The V and J ends lost 4 bases and 5 bases, in that order; junction bases with no gene match: 7. CDR1 is LNHDA and CDR2 is SQIVND in the germline V gene (reference sequence). The CDR3 sequence is 15 residues long. The CDR3 sequence: CASSTTGAPYQPQHF. In nucleotides, the CDR3 is TGTGCCAGTAGTACGACAGGGGCCCCCTATCAGCCCCAGCATTTT. Supplemented by reference TRBV19 and TRBJ1-5, the full variable domain reads DGGITQSPKYLFRKEGQNVTLSCEQNLNHDAMYWYRQDPGQGLRLIYYSQIVNDFQKGDIAEGYSVSREKKESFPLTVTSAQKNPTAFYLCASSTTGAPYQPQHFGDGTRLSIL.

This clonotype was seen repeatedly, ten times or more. The chain combines TRBV6-5 with TRBJ2-1; 7 bases match TRBD2. Germline V gives CDR1 MNHEY, CDR2 SVGAGI. V gave up 6 bases and J gave up 10 bases; unmatched junction bases: 6. This CDR3 has 12 residues. This CDR3 is CASSWGAGEQFF. DNA for the CDR3: TGTGCCAGCAGCTGGGGAGCGGGAGAGCAGTTCTTC.

As for this clonotype: A much more abundant neighbour one base away suggests this may be a read error. The chain joins TRBV29-1 to TRBJ2-7; 12 bases are shared with TRBD2. The CDR3 has 20 residues. Germline loops: CDR1 SQVTM, CDR2 ANQGSEA. The CDR3: CGVIPYLLETSGSSSYEQYF. The CDR3 DNA follows: TGCGGCGTTATCCCCTACCTTCTCGAGACTAGCGGGAGCAGCTCCTACGAGCAGTACTTC.

The table lists this clonotype with many counts. The CDR3 coding sequence is TGCGCCAGCAGCAGGCTCGGACTAGCGGGAGGGCCCACTGATACGCAGTATTTT. Translation gives CASSRLGLAGGPTDTQYF. This chain uses TRBV5-1 with TRBJ2-3; 15 positions match TRBD2. The CDR3 totals 18 residues. Germline values: CDR1 SGHRS, CDR2 YFSETQ. V gave up 4 bases and J gave up 6 bases; unmatched junction bases: 12.